The 2 T cell receptor beta chains below all came from one sample that was sequenced in a study of tumor and adjacent non-tumor tissue in lung cancer. RNA was extracted from bulk tissue without any cell sorting. The normal lung tissue was taken more than 3 cm from the tumor edge. Three rounds of nested PCR, following a modified ARM-PCR protocol, produced the TCRbeta library. TCRdb re-called the multiplex PCR reads through MiXCR, storing one row per CDR3 protein. The repertoire holds some 80,000 distinct CDR3 sequences, over 60% seen once, with roughly 37% in the top ten. Sequenced: distant non-tumor lung tissue. These receptors were taken from a man between 70 and 80 years old with non-small cell lung cancer.

As to this clonotype: This may stem from a read error, because a much larger clone lies one nucleotide away. The chain uses TRBV20-1 and TRBJ2-3, with TRBD2 matching 10 bases. CDR3 length equals 14 residues. Germline assignment: CDR1 DFQATT and CDR2 SNEGSKA (reference sequence). V lost 4 bases and J lost 4; bases outside the gene matches: 5. The CDR3 DNA is TGCAGTGCTATTGCTAGCGGGGGTTCAGATACGCAGTATTTT. Protein sequence: CSAIASGGSDTQYF.

This clonotype was seen once. The rearrangement links TRBV4-1 to TRBJ2-7; D may match TRBD1 or TRBD2 (6 bases each). The end of the DNA aligns better with TRBJ2-1, so the J call may be wrong. Germline V gene lookup returns CDR1 MGHRA and CDR2 YSYEKL. The CDR3 is 14 amino acids. The CDR3 DNA sequence: TGCGCCAGCAGCCAAGAGGGGGGCCACAATGAGCAGTTCTTC. Amino acid sequence: CASSQEGGHNEQFF.